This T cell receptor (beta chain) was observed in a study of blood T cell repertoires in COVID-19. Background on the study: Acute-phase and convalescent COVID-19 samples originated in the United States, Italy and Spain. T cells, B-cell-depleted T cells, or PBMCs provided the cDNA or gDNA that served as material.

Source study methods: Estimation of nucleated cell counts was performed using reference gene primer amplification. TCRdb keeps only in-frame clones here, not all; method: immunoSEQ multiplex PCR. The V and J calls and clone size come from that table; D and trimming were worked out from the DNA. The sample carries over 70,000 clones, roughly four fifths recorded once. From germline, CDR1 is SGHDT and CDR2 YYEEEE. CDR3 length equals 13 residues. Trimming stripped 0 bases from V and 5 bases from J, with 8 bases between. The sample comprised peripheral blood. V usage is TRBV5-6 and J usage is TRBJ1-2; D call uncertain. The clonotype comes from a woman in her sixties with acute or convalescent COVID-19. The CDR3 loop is CASSLADRYGYTF. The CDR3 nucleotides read TGTGCCAGCAGCTTGGCCGATAGATATGGCTACACCTTC.